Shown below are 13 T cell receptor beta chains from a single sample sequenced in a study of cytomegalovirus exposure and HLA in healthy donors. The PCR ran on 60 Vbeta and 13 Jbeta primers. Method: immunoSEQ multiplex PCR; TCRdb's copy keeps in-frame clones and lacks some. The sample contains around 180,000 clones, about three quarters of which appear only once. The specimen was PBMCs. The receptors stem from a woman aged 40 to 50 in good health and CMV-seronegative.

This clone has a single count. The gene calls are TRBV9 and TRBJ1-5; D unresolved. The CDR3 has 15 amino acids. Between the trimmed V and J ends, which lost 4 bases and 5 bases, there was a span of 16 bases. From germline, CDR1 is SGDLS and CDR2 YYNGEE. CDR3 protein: CASSSRGQEDQPQHF. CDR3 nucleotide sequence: TGTGCCAGCAGCAGCCGAGGGCAGGAGGATCAGCCCCAGCATTTT. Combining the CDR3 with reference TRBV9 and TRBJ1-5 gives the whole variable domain DSGVTQTPKHLITATGQRVTLRCSPRSGDLSVYWYQQSLDQGLQFLIQYYNGEERAKGNILERFSAQQFPDLHSELNLSSLELGDSALYFCASSSRGQEDQPQHFGDGTRLSIL.

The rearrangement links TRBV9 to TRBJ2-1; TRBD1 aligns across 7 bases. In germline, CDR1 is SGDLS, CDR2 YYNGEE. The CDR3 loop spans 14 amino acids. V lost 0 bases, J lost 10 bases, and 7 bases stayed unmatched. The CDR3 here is CASSVETGAAEQFF. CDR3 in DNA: TGTGCCAGCAGCGTAGAAACAGGGGCCGCGGAGCAGTTCTTC.

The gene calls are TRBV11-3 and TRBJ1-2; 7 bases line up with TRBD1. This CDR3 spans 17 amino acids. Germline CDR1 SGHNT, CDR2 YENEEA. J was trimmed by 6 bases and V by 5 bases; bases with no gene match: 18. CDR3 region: CASSPTPTATGRNGYTF. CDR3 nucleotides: TGTGCCAGCAGCCCCACCCCGACGGCGACAGGGCGAAATGGCTACACCTTC.

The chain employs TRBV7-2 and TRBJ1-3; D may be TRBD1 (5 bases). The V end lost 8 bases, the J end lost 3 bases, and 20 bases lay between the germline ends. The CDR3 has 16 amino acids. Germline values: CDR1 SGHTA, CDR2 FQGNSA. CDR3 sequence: CASSTQGLISGNTIYF. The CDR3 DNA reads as TGTGCCAGCTCCACCCAGGGTCTGATCAGTGGAAACACCATATATTTT. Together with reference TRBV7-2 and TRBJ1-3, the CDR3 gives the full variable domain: GAGVSQSPSNKVTEKGKDVELRCDPISGHTALYWYRQSLGQGLEFLIYFQGNSAPDKSGLPSDRFSAERTGGSVSTLTIQRTQQEDSAVYLCASSTQGLISGNTIYFGEGSWLTVV.

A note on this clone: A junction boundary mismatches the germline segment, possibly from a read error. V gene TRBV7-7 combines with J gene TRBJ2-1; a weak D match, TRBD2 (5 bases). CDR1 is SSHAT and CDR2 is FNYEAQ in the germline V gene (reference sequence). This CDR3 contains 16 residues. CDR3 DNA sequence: TGTGCTAGCAGCGACCGTCAGGACTTCTCCTACAATGAGCAGTTCTTC. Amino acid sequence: CASSDRQDFSYNEQFF.

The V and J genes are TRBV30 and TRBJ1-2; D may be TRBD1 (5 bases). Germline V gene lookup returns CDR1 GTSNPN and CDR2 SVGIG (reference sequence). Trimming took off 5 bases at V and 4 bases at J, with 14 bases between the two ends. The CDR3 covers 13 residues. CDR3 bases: TGTGCCTGGGGACAAACCTGGAGCTATGGCTACACCTTC. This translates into CAWGQTWSYGYTF.

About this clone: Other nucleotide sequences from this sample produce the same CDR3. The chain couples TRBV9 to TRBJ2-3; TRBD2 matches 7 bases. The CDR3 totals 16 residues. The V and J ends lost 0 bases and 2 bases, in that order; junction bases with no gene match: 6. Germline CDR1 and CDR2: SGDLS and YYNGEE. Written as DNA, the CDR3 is TGTGCCAGCAGCGTAGTCGCTAGCGGCCTCACAGATACGCAGTATTTT. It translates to CASSVVASGLTDTQYF.

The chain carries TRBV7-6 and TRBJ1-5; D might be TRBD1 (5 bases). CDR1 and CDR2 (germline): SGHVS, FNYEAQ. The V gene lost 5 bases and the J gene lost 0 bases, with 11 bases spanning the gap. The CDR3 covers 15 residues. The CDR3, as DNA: TGTGCCAGCAGCCCAGGGTCCGGTAGCAATCAGCCCCAGCATTTT. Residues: CASSPGSGSNQPQHF.

CDR3 amino acids: CASESGTGSHTQYF. The CDR3 DNA reads as TGTGCCAGCGAATCCGGGACAGGGTCCCATACGCAGTATTTT. J is TRBJ2-3 and V is TRBV7-8; 9 positions agree with TRBD1. With V trimmed by 8 bases and J by 7 bases, 10 bases remained unmatched. This CDR3 comprises 14 residues. Germline CDR1 is SGHVS and CDR2 is FQNEAQ.

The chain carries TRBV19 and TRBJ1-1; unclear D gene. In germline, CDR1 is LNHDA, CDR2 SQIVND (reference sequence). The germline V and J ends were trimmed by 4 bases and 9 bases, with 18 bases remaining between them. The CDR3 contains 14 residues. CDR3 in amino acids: CASSTRPVGGQAFF. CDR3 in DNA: TGTGCCAGTAGTACCCGACCCGTGGGAGGGCAAGCTTTCTTT. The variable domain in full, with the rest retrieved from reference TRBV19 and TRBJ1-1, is DGGITQSPKYLFRKEGQNVTLSCEQNLNHDAMYWYRQDPGQGLRLIYYSQIVNDFQKGDIAEGYSVSREKKESFPLTVTSAQKNPTAFYLCASSTRPVGGQAFFGQGTRLTVV.

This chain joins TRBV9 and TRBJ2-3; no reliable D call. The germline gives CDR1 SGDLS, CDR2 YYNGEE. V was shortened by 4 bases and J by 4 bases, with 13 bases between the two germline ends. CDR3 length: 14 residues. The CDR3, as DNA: TGTGCCAGCAGCTCCCAAGTATCGGCAGATACGCAGTATTTT. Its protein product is CASSSQVSADTQYF.

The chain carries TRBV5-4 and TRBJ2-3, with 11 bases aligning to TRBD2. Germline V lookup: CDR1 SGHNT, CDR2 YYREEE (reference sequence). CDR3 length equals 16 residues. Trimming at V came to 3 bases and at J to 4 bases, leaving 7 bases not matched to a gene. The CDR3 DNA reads TGTGCCAGCAGCTACTCACTAGCGGGAGTTTCAGATACGCAGTATTTT. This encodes CASSYSLAGVSDTQYF.

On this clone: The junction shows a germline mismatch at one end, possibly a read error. This CDR3 is CASSQDQGTLSVF. The CDR3, as DNA: TGTGCCAGCAGCCAAGATCAAGGGACTCTATCGGTCTTC. J is TRBJ2-1 and V is TRBV14; D might be TRBD2 (6 bases). This CDR3 has 13 amino acids. The V gene's germline CDR1 is SGHDN and CDR2 FVKESK.